Shown below are 25 T cell receptor beta chains from a single sample sequenced in a study of cytomegalovirus exposure and HLA in healthy donors. The PCR ran on 60 Vbeta and 13 Jbeta primers. Generated by immunoSEQ multiplex PCR, the TCRdb table keeps only in-frame clones and is missing some. The repertoire consists of roughly 120,000 clones, with 8% to 10% occurring once and the leading ten covering roughly 3%. Sequences were obtained from PBMCs. Receptors were obtained from a man under 40 in good health and CMV-seronegative.

J is TRBJ1-1 and V is TRBV11-3; D may be TRBD1 (5 bases). Germline V gene lookup returns CDR1 SGHNT and CDR2 YENEEA. The CDR3 contains 15 residues. Trimming removed 1 base from V and 5 bases from J, with 14 bases in between. The CDR3 spells CASSLVWGESTEAFF. The DNA for the CDR3 is TGTGCCAGCAGCTTAGTATGGGGGGAAAGTACTGAAGCTTTCTTT.

V is TRBV29-1 and J is TRBJ1-2; TRBD1 is a possible D gene (6 bases). The V end lost 7 bases, the J end lost 5 bases, and 11 bases lay between the germline ends. CDR3 length: 11 amino acids. Germline V gene sequence: CDR1 SQVTM, CDR2 ANQGSEA. The CDR3 region is CSGGPAYGYTF. Written as DNA, the CDR3 is TGCAGCGGGGGGCCGGCTTATGGCTACACCTTC.

The CDR3 nucleotides read TGTGCCAGCAGTGAAGCGCCGGGGTCATCCGAGCAGTACTTC. Translating gives CASSEAPGSSEQYF. The chain uses TRBV6-1 and TRBJ2-7; D is possibly TRBD2 (5 bases). This CDR3 region has 14 residues. Between the trimmed V and J ends, which lost 0 bases and 6 bases, there was a span of 12 bases. CDR1 is MNHNS and CDR2 is SASEGT in the germline V gene.

This chain connects TRBV19 to TRBJ1-3; 9 nucleotides agree with TRBD1. Per germline, CDR1 LNHDA and CDR2 SQIVND (reference sequence). V shed 6 bases, J shed 0 bases, and the junction held 6 bases outside the gene matches. This CDR3 has 16 residues. CDR3 in amino acids: CASSRDRASSGNTIYF. CDR3 in DNA: TGTGCCAGTAGCAGGGACAGGGCTTCCTCTGGAAACACCATATATTTT.

The genes are TRBV7-9 and TRBJ1-1; 7 bases align to TRBD1. V lost 5 bases to trimming and J lost 10 bases; unmatched junction nucleotides: 19. This CDR3 spans 16 amino acids. In germline, CDR1 is SEHNR, CDR2 FQNEAQ (reference sequence). The CDR3 here is CASSTNTGESYLRAFF. The CDR3 nucleotides are TGTGCCAGCAGCACCAATACAGGGGAAAGCTATTTGAGAGCTTTCTTT.

This clone occurred a few times. This chain connects TRBV28 to TRBJ2-7; 9 nucleotides align to TRBD1. Germline-derived CDR1 and CDR2 are MDHEN and SYDVKM. This CDR3 is 14 amino acids long. The V segment lost 5 bases and the J segment 6 bases; nucleotides outside the gene matches: 8. Here the CDR3 DNA reads TGTGCCAGCAGTCCCCGGACAGGGGCCTCCGAGCAGTACTTC. This sequence encodes CASSPRTGASEQYF.

The gene calls are TRBV7-9 and TRBJ2-3; 14 nucleotides agree with TRBD2. Looked up from germline, CDR1 is SEHNR and CDR2 is FQNEAQ (reference sequence). The trim removed 6 bases at V and 2 bases at J, leaving 4 bases unmatched. This CDR3 region has 16 residues. CDR3 sequence reads: CASRTSGRALTDTQYF. The CDR3 DNA reads TGTGCCAGCAGGACTAGCGGGAGGGCCCTCACAGATACGCAGTATTTT.

The chain uses TRBV5-6 and TRBJ2-1; a possible D gene is TRBD2 (6 bases). CDR1 is SGHDT, CDR2 YYEEEE, per germline. The CDR3 is 11 amino acids. Trimming pared 3 bases from V and 10 bases from J, leaving 8 bases between. CDR3 DNA sequence: TGTGCCAGCAGCTACCTAGCGGAGCAGTTCTTC. Its translation is CASSYLAEQFF. Combining the CDR3 with reference TRBV5-6 and TRBJ2-1 gives the whole variable domain DAGVTQSPTHLIKTRGQQVTLRCSPKSGHDTVSWYQQALGQGPQFIFQYYEEEERQRGNFPDRFSGHQFPNYSSELNVNALLLGDSALYLCASSYLAEQFFGPGTRLTVL.

This clone has more than one count but fewer than ten. The chain couples TRBV28 to TRBJ2-5; 10 positions match TRBD2. This CDR3 region has 17 residues. V gave up 5 bases and J gave up 2 bases; unmatched junction bases: 11. From germline, CDR1 is MDHEN and CDR2 SYDVKM. CDR3 sequence: CASSPVGSGRLQETQYF. In DNA, the CDR3 is TGTGCCAGCAGTCCGGTGGGTAGCGGGAGGCTTCAAGAGACCCAGTACTTC.

The chain is built from TRBV5-4 and TRBJ2-3, with a possible D match to TRBD2 (6 bases). The CDR3 covers 15 residues. The germline V gene encodes CDR1 SGHNT and CDR2 YYREEE (reference sequence). The V end lost 4 bases, the J end lost 1 base, and 13 bases lay between the germline ends. CDR3 region: CASSPGTSRTDTQYF. As DNA, the CDR3 is TGTGCCAGCAGCCCGGGGACTTCACGCACAGATACGCAGTATTTT.

This clone showed up just a few times. This chain joins TRBV27 and TRBJ1-1, with 7 positions matching TRBD1. J gave up 2 bases and V 5 bases, and 8 bases lay outside the gene matches. Germline V CDR1 and CDR2: MNHEY, SMNVEV (reference sequence). The CDR3 is 15 amino acids. The CDR3 nucleotides are TGTGCCAGCAGTCCGTCATGGGACAGTAACACTGAAGCTTTCTTT. It codes for CASSPSWDSNTEAFF.

This clone was observed a few times. CDR3 DNA: TGTGCCAGCAGCTTGGAGTGGCGGGGGGGTTACAATGAGCAGTTCTTC. Amino acid sequence: CASSLEWRGGYNEQFF. The rearrangement uses TRBV7-2 and TRBJ2-1, with 9 positions matching TRBD2. Per the germline V gene, CDR1 is SGHTA and CDR2 is FQGNSA. Losses at the gene ends were 3 bases for V and 4 bases for J; bases not matched to a gene: 7. The CDR3 spans 16 residues.

This clone was seen only a few times. The chain recombines TRBV5-1 with TRBJ2-1, with 11 nucleotides matching TRBD2. Trimming at V came to 1 base and at J to 0 bases, leaving 12 bases not matched to a gene. Germline assignment: CDR1 SGHRS and CDR2 YFSETQ. This CDR3 region has 20 residues. CDR3 loop: CASSLKLAGVGLSSYNEQFF. The CDR3 DNA is TGCGCCAGCAGCTTGAAACTAGCGGGAGTCGGACTGAGCTCCTACAATGAGCAGTTCTTC.

This clone was detected a few times. The chain employs TRBV14 and TRBJ1-1; weak D call: TRBD1 (6 bases). Germline V lookup: CDR1 SGHDN, CDR2 FVKESK. This CDR3 spans 13 amino acids. Between the trimmed V and J ends, which lost 5 bases and 4 bases, there was a span of 11 bases. CDR3 DNA: TGTGCCAGCAGCATACAGGGTGGCACTGAAGCTTTCTTT. This sequence encodes CASSIQGGTEAFF.

This clone was found a few times. V is TRBV5-1 and J is TRBJ2-2, with D perhaps TRBD1 (6 bases). The CDR3 runs 15 residues. V was cut by 4 bases and J by 4 bases, with 14 bases left in between. Germline V gives CDR1 SGHRS, CDR2 YFSETQ. The CDR3 nucleotides read TGCGCCAGCAGCCTCACTGAGACAGGCACCGGGGAGCTGTTTTTT. Residues: CASSLTETGTGELFF.

V is TRBV2 and J is TRBJ1-2; no definite D call. The CDR3 is 15 residues long. Between the trimmed V and J ends, which lost 8 bases and 1 base, there was a span of 17 bases. CDR1 and CDR2 from the germline V gene are SNHLY and FYNNEI. This chain's CDR3 is CASQDQQTINYGYTF. Written as DNA, the CDR3 is TGTGCCAGCCAAGACCAACAAACTATTAACTATGGCTACACCTTC. Complete variable domain (other parts from reference TRBV2 and TRBJ1-2): EPEVTQTPSHQVTQMGQEVILRCVPISNHLYFYWYRQILGQKVEFLVSFYNNEISEKSEIFDDQFSVERPDGSNFTLKIRSTKLEDSAMYFCASQDQQTINYGYTFGSGTRLTVV.

This clone was counted a few times. The rearrangement joins TRBV4-1 to TRBJ1-1; D not resolved. This CDR3 is built from 13 residues. The germline gives CDR1 MGHRA, CDR2 YSYEKL. V gave up 1 base and J gave up 11 bases, with 14 bases separating them. CDR3 DNA: TGCGCCAGCAGCCAAGGAGTACCTCCCGCCGCTTTCTTT. It specifies CASSQGVPPAAFF.

V and J are TRBV18 and TRBJ1-2; no firm D call. This CDR3 is built from 14 residues. V was clipped by 6 bases and J by 4 bases, with 15 bases between them. Looked up from germline, CDR1 is KGHSH and CDR2 is LQKENI. CDR3 protein: CASSPGEEGYGYTF. Written as DNA, the CDR3 is TGTGCCAGCTCCCCCGGCGAGGAAGGCTATGGCTACACCTTC.

This clone was counted at least ten times. The rearrangement links TRBV6-6 to TRBJ2-7, with TRBD2 as a possible D gene (6 bases). Per germline, CDR1 MNHNY and CDR2 SVGAGI (reference sequence). Between the trimmed V and J ends, which lost 0 bases and 9 bases, there was a span of 15 bases. The CDR3 covers 14 residues. Here the CDR3 DNA reads TGTGCCAGCAGTTACTCAGGGACGGGGGTCGGGCAGTACTTC. It yields the protein CASSYSGTGVGQYF.

This clone has only a few counts. The chain joins TRBV4-1 to TRBJ2-1; TRBD1 matches at 9 bases. Germline-derived CDR1 and CDR2 are MGHRA and YSYEKL. Losses at the gene ends were 4 bases for V and 1 base for J; bases not matched to a gene: 5. The CDR3 consists of 16 residues. CDR3 loop: CASSPRDRASYNEQFF. The CDR3 DNA sequence: TGCGCCAGCAGCCCACGGGACAGGGCTTCCTACAATGAGCAGTTCTTC.

The V and J genes are TRBV28 and TRBJ1-1; the D is unclear. The CDR3 totals 11 residues. Germline V gene lookup returns CDR1 MDHEN and CDR2 SYDVKM. With 11 bases removed from V and 3 bases from J, the gap between germline ends came to 10 bases. The CDR3 region has the DNA TGTGCCTCACGAGGTTACACTGAAGCTTTCTTT. Translation: CASRGYTEAFF.

This clone was found a few times. V gene TRBV14 combines with J gene TRBJ1-1; D not resolved. Deletions cut 4 bases from V and 6 bases from J, with 15 bases between. The CDR3 consists of 14 residues. Germline assignment: CDR1 SGHDN and CDR2 FVKESK. The CDR3 DNA follows: TGTGCCAGCAGCCCGCCCGGAGGTTGGTCTGAAGCTTTCTTT. Translating it yields CASSPPGGWSEAFF.

This chain joins TRBV30 and TRBJ1-2; TRBD1 matches 7 bases. Germline V lookup: CDR1 GTSNPN, CDR2 SVGIG (reference sequence). After removal of 0 bases from V and 5 bases from J, the junction contained 0 bases not matched to a gene. The CDR3 is made up of 12 amino acids. Here the CDR3 reads CAWSVTGYGYTF. For the CDR3, the DNA is TGTGCCTGGAGTGTGACAGGGTATGGCTACACCTTC.

This clone appeared a few times. The V call is TRBV5-4, the J call TRBJ1-2; D is unresolved. Germline values: CDR1 SGHNT, CDR2 YYREEE (reference sequence). Trimming removed 2 bases at V and 2 bases at J, with 13 bases between. The CDR3 consists of 15 residues. The DNA for the CDR3 is TGTGCCAGCAGCTTTCCCCAGGCGACGAACTATGGCTACACCTTC. Amino acid sequence: CASSFPQATNYGYTF.

This clone was counted many times. V usage is TRBV10-3 and J usage is TRBJ1-2; D unresolved. Trimming shortened V by 0 bases and J by 0 bases, and 8 bases separated the two germline ends. This CDR3 has 15 residues. In germline, CDR1 is ENHRY, CDR2 SYGVKD. The CDR3 coding sequence is TGTGCCATCAGTGAGTCCAGAAACACTAACTATGGCTACACCTTC. Translating it yields CAISESRNTNYGYTF.